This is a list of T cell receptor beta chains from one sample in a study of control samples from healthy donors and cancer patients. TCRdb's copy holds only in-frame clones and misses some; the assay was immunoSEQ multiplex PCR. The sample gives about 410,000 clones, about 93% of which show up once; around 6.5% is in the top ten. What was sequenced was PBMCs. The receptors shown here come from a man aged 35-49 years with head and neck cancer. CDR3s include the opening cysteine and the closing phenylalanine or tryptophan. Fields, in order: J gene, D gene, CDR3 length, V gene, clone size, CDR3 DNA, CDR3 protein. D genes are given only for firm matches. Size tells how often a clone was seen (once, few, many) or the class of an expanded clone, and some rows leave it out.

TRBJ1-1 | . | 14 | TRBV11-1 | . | TGTGCCAGCAGCGTAGGGGGGTGGAACACTGAAGCTTTCTTT | CASSVGGWNTEAFF
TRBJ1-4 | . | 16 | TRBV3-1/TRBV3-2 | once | TGTGCCAGCAGCCAAGATCGCCCTGCAACTAATGAAAAACTGTTTTTT | CASSQDRPATNEKLFF
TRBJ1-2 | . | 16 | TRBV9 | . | TGTGCCAGCAGCCCCCGTGCGGGGCCAGTGGACTATGGCTACACCTTC | CASSPRAGPVDYGYTF
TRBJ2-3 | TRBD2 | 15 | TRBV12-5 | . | TGTGCTAGTGGTTTGGCGACTAGCGGGGCGGGTACGCAGTATTTT | CASGLATSGAGTQYF
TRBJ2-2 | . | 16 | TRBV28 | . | TGTGCCAGCAGGATGACAGTTAGTCAGAGAACCGGGGAGCTGTTTTTT | CASRMTVSQRTGELFF
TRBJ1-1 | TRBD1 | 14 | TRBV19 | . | TGTGCCAGTAGCCCTACAGGGGGATTCACTGAAGCTTTCTTT | CASSPTGGFTEAFF
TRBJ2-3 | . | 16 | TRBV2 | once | TGTGCCAGCAGTGAAACCGGGGGTGTCCGAGGGCATACGCAGTATTTT | CASSETGGVRGHTQYF
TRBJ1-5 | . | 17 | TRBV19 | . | TGTGCCAGTAGTGCTCCCGGGGCAGCCATGGACAATCAGCCCCAGCATTTT | CASSAPGAAMDNQPQHF
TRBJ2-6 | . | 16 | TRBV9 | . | TGTGCCAGCAGCGTATCAGGGGCCCCCGGGGCCAACGTCCTGACTTTC | CASSVSGAPGANVLTF
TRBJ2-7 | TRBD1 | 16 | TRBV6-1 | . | TGTGCCAGCAGTGGAGAATGGGGGACAGGGGGCTACGAGCAGTACTTC | CASSGEWGTGGYEQYF
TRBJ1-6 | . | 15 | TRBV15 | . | TGTGCCACCAGCAGAGAGCAGAGCTATAATTCACCCCTCCACTTT | CATSREQSYNSPLHF
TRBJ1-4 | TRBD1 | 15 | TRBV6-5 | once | TGTGCCAGCAGCTCCAGGGGGCGAACGGTAGAAAAACTGTTTTTT | CASSSRGRTVEKLFF
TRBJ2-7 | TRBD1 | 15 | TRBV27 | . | TGTGCCAGCAGTTTGGGTCTAGGGGGCGCCTACGAGCAGTACTTC | CASSLGLGGAYEQYF
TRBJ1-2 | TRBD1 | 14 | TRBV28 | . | TGTGCCAGCAGTTTATTTGACAGGGGCTATGGCTACACCTTC | CASSLFDRGYGYTF
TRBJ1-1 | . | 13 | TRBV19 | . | TGTGCCAGTAGTATTGAGGCATACACTGAAGCTTTCTTT | CASSIEAYTEAFF
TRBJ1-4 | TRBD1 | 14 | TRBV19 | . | TGTGCCAGTAGTAGGGTAGGGGACAGGGAAAAACTGTTTTTT | CASSRVGDREKLFF
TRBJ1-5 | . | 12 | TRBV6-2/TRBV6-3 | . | TGTGCCAGCAGTACCTCTCATCAGCCCCAGCATTTT | CASSTSHQPQHF
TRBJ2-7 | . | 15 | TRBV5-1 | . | TGCGCCAGCAGCTCGGACCCCACCCCGATCTACGAGCAGTACTTC | CASSSDPTPIYEQYF
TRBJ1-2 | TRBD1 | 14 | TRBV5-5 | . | TGTGCCAGCAGCCGGGACAGGGCTAACTATGGCTACACCTTC | CASSRDRANYGYTF
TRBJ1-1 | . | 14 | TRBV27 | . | TGTGCCAGCAGCCCCCCCGGGGTGAACACTGAAGCTTTCTTT | CASSPPGVNTEAFF
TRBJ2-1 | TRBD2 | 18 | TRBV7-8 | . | TGTGCCAGCAGCTTGACTAGCGGGGAAGGTCGCTCCTACAATGAGCAGTTCTTC | CASSLTSGEGRSYNEQFF
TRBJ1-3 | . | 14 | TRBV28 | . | TGTGCCAGCCGCTGGCAGTACTCTGGAAACACCATATATTTT | CASRWQYSGNTIYF
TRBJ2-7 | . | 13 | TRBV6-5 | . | TGTGCCAGCGCGGGAACAGGTTTCTACGAGCAGTACTTC | CASAGTGFYEQYF
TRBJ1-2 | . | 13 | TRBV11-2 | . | TGTGCCAGCAGCCTGGACCGGAACTATGGCTACACCTTC | CASSLDRNYGYTF
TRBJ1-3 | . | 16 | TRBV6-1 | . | TGTGCCAGCAGTGAAATCGGGCGGAGCTCTGGAAACACCATATATTTT | CASSEIGRSSGNTIYF
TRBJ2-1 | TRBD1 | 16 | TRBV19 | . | TGTGCCAGTAGTATAGAAGACAGGGGATTCTACAATGAGCAGTTCTTC | CASSIEDRGFYNEQFF
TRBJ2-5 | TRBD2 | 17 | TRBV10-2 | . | TGCGCCAGCAGTTCTGGACTAGCGTATGCGAACCAAGAGACCCAGTACTTC | CASSSGLAYANQETQYF
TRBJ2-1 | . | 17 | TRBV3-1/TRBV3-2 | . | TGTGCCAGCAGCCAAGAAGGTGGATCCTTGGGGTACAATGAGCAGTTCTTC | CASSQEGGSLGYNEQFF
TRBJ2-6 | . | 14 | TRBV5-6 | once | TGTGCCAGCAGCTTGGATTCGATAACCAACGTCCTGACTTTC | CASSLDSITNVLTF
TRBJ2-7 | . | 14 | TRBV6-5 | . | TGTGCCAGCAGCAGACGATCCCAAACCTACGAGCAGTACTTC | CASSRRSQTYEQYF
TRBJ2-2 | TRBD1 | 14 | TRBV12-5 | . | TGTGCTAGTGCGGACCAGGGGGTCTCCGGGGAGCTGTTTTTT | CASADQGVSGELFF
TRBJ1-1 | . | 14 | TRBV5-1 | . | TGCGCCAGCAGCCAGGGCATCATGAACACTGAAGCTTTCTTT | CASSQGIMNTEAFF
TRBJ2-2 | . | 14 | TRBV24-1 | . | TGTGCCACCAGTGATTTCTTGAACACCGGGGAGCTGTTTTTT | CATSDFLNTGELFF
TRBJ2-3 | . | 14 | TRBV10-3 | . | TGTGCCATGGCCCTCAGGGTTTCGGCAGATACGCAGTATTTT | CAMALRVSADTQYF
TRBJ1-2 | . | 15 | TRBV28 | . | TGTGCCAGCAGTCCTGTCAGACAGTTCAACTATGGCTACACCTTC | CASSPVRQFNYGYTF
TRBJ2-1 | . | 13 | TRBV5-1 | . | TGCGCCAGCAGCTTGGTTGTAGGGAATGAGCAGTTCTTC | CASSLVVGNEQFF
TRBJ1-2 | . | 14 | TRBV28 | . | TGTGCCAGCAGCCGACCGAGGGCCCGGGGTGGCTACACCTTC | CASSRPRARGGYTF
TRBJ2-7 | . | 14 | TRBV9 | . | TGTGCCAGCAGCGTAGACCTGGGTTCCTACGAGCAGTACTTC | CASSVDLGSYEQYF
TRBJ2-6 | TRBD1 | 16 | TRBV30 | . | TGTGCCTGGAGTAGGACAGGGGGCTCTGGGGCCAACGTCCTGACTTTC | CAWSRTGGSGANVLTF
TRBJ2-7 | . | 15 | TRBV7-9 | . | TGTGCCAGCACCAGGTTTGCGGGAAGCTCCTACGAGCAGTACTTC | CASTRFAGSSYEQYF
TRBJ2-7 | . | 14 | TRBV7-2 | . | TGTGCCAGCAGCTTATCAACCGTTCTCTACGAGCAGTACTTC | CASSLSTVLYEQYF
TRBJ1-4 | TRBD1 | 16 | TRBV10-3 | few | TGTGCCATCAGTGACCCCGGACAGGGGGCTAATGAAAAACTGTTTTTT | CAISDPGQGANEKLFF
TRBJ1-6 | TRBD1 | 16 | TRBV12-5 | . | TGTGCTAGTGCAAAAATCCCGGGACAGCAAAATTCACCCCTCCACTTT | CASAKIPGQQNSPLHF
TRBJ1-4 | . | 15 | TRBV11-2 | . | TGTGCCAGCAGCCTCCGTCCGGGGCTTAATGAAAAACTGTTTTTT | CASSLRPGLNEKLFF
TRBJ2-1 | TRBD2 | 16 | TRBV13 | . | TGTGCCAGCAGCTTAGGTTCTAGCGGGAGAGGTATTGAGCAGTTCTTC | CASSLGSSGRGIEQFF